This TCR beta chain was recovered during a study of T-cell memory formation after mild COVID-19. Study details: Largely donor-specific sequence clusters came from two donors. Study findings and constraints: Among clones peaking at day 37 in the second wave, SARS-CoV-2 specificity remained unconfirmed. The appearance of some responding clones in pre-infection memory suggested that cross-reactive memory joined.

CDR3 length: 15 residues. Germline loops: CDR1 SGDLS, CDR2 YYNGEE. From 5'RACE with constant-segment primers came TCR alpha and TCR beta cDNA libraries that carried sample barcodes and UMIs. MiXCR, run by TCRdb on the 5' RACE reads, gives a single entry per CDR3 protein. This table holds about 360,000 distinct CDR3 sequences, around an eighth found once. As to this clonotype: Its antigen is still unknown. A read error may explain this, as a much larger clone is one base away.

The source of this sequence is a man aged 18 to 35 who had mild COVID-19 (a few samples of this study predate the infection). Cell type and time point are not known. The chain combines TRBV9 with TRBJ2-1; a possible D gene is TRBD1 (6 bases). The sequenced material came from PBMCs or a T cell subset sorted from them (not recorded which). The CDR3 sequence: CDSSRQASSYNEQFF. Here the CDR3 DNA reads TGTGACAGCAGCAGACAGGCAAGCTCCTACAATGAGCAGTTCTTC.